These 10 T cell receptor beta chains originate from one sample sequenced in a study of read filtering for tumor transcriptome and immune sequencing. Molecular barcoded adaptors covering alpha/delta and beta/gamma chains were used on approximately 440 ng RNA. MiXCR, applied by TCRdb to the reads, yields one record per CDR3 protein. The repertoire has tens of thousands of distinct CDR3 sequences, less than 20% of them found once; the top ten carry roughly 10%. What was sequenced was a population of CD138-negative cells sorted from bone marrow. These TCRs come from a donor over 35 with multiple myeloma.

The sample holds many counts of this clonotype. The chain combines TRBV12-3 or TRBV12-4 with TRBJ2-2; D gene ambiguous. The germline V and J ends were trimmed by 3 bases and 9 bases, with 8 bases remaining between them. This CDR3 spans 12 amino acids. The CDR3 DNA reads as TGTGCCAGCAGTTTTACCCAACGGGAGCTGTTTTTT. It translates to CASSFTQRELFF.

This chain links TRBV18 with TRBJ2-1; possibly TRBD1 for D (5 bases). Trimming cost V 3 bases and J 7 bases, with 13 bases left between them. The CDR3 runs to 14 residues. Germline CDR1 reads KGHSH; CDR2 reads LQKENI. For the CDR3, the DNA is TGTGCCAGCTCACCCGCGACAGTGAGTAATGAGCAGTTCTTC. It encodes CASSPATVSNEQFF.

This chain joins TRBV2 and TRBJ2-5; 10 nucleotides match TRBD2. V shed 6 bases, J shed 2 bases, and the junction held 9 bases outside the gene matches. The germline CDR1 and CDR2 sequences are SNHLY and FYNNEI. The CDR3 contains 16 residues. The CDR3 here is CASSESGGDGQETQYF. The CDR3 coding sequence is TGTGCCAGCAGCGAAAGCGGGGGGGATGGACAAGAGACCCAGTACTTC.

This clonotype was seen many times. The chain carries TRBV5-1 and TRBJ1-6, with D unclear. This CDR3 spans 14 amino acids. V lost 5 bases to trimming and J lost 7 bases, with 13 bases between them. Germline V gene sequence: CDR1 SGHRS, CDR2 YFSETQ. The CDR3 loop is CASSLDGENSPLHF. DNA of the CDR3: TGCGCCAGCAGTTTAGACGGGGAAAATTCACCCCTCCACTTT.

Remarks on this clonotype: Its ends do not fully match the called genes, so a read error is possible. The chain has TRBV28 and TRBJ1-2; D ambiguous. CDR3 length: 15 residues. The germline gives CDR1 MDHEN, CDR2 SYDVKM. CDR3 residues: CASTTLRGLDYGYTF. The CDR3 nucleotides are TGTGCCAGCACAACCTTGAGAGGGTTGGACTATGGCTACACGTTC.

On this clonotype itself: A clone one base away is much larger, so this may be a read error. The chain links TRBV20-1 to TRBJ2-5; possible D gene TRBD1, 5 bases. The CDR3 is made up of 13 amino acids. Germline CDR1 DFQATT, CDR2 SNEGSKA (reference sequence). V lost 5 bases and J lost 1, with 11 bases in between. CDR3 residues: CSASQGSQETQYF. The CDR3 DNA follows: TGCAGTGCTTCGCAGGGAAGCCAAGAGACCCAGTACTTC.

Many counts were recorded for this clonotype. An end of the junction does not agree with germline; a read error may underlie this. The V and J genes are TRBV14 and TRBJ1-4; D is uncertain. The CDR3 has 15 residues. The germline V gene encodes CDR1 SGHDN and CDR2 FVKESK. CDR3 region: CASSQSRAANGKLFF. In DNA, the CDR3 is TGTGCCAGCAGCCAAAGCCGGGCGGCTAATGGAAAACTGTTTTTT.

This clonotype was found a few times. The chain employs TRBV20-1 and TRBJ2-1, with D tentatively TRBD2 (6 bases). The germline V and J ends were trimmed by 3 bases and 6 bases, with 15 bases remaining between them. CDR1 and CDR2 from the germline V gene are DFQATT and SNEGSKA (reference sequence). The CDR3 length is 14 residues. The CDR3: CSASLAGKSNEQFF. CDR3 nucleotides: TGCAGTGCTAGTTTGGCGGGAAAGAGCAATGAGCAGTTCTTC.

Many counts were recorded for this clonotype. CDR3 protein: CAIRTSGSRDTGELFF. The DNA for the CDR3 is TGTGCCATCAGGACTAGCGGGAGCAGGGACACCGGGGAGCTGTTTTTT. J is TRBJ2-2 and V is TRBV10-3, with 12 bases that match TRBD2. From germline, CDR1 is ENHRY and CDR2 SYGVKD. After removal of 6 bases from V and 3 bases from J, the junction contained 5 bases not matched to a gene. This CDR3 region has 16 residues.

This clonotype has at least ten counts. The chain combines TRBV28 with TRBJ2-5, with 13 bases lining up with TRBD2. The CDR3 is made up of 13 amino acids. Germline V gives CDR1 MDHEN, CDR2 SYDVKM. This CDR3 reads CAAGLAGQETQYF. The CDR3 bases are TGTGCTGCGGGACTAGCGGGACAAGAGACCCAGTACTTC.